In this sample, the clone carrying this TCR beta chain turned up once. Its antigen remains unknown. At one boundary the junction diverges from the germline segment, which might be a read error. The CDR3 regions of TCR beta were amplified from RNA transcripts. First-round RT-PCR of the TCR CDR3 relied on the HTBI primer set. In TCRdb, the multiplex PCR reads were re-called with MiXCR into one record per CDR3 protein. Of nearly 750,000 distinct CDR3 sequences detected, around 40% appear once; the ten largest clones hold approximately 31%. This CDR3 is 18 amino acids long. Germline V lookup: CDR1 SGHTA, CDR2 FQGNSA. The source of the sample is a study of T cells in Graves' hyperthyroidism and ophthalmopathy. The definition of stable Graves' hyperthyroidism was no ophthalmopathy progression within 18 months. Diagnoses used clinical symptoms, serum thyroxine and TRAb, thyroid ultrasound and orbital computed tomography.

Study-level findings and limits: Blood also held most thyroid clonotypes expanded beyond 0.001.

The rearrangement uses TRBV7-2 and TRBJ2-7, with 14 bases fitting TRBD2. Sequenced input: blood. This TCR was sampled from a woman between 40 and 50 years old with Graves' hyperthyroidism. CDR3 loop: CASSQDLTSGRALNEQYF. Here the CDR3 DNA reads TGCGCCAGCAGCCAAGATTTGACTAGCGGGAGGGCCCTCAACGAGCAGTACTTC.